This TCR beta chain came from a study of blood T cell repertoires in COVID-19 (dated by TCRdb to the early 2020s). Regarding the study in general: Samples covering the acute and convalescent phases of COVID-19 were provided by collaborators in the United States, Italy and Spain. The repertoires were released in a freely available public database meant as a resource for research on the immune response to SARS-CoV-2. Where available, HLA class I and class II types were taken from metadata supplied by the sample provider and were not determined by assay-based typing. Deeply sampled blood TCRbeta repertoires from subjects exposed to, actively infected with, or recovered from COVID-19 were included in the dataset. The sample metadata nearly always contained a de-identified subject ID, COVID-19 status, age in years and sex. The material from the prospective study consisted of cDNA or gDNA derived from T cells, B-cell-depleted T cells, or PBMCs. The samples were drawn from two sources: the first 160 participants of the ongoing ImmuneRACE study, and fewer than 1,500 subjects contributed by 6 global collaborators. The study at large found these results: How much clinical and demographic metadata was included differed by source and by participant, and the metadata was provided uncurated.

Whole blood was collected in K2EDTA tubes by collaborating institutions according to the institutions' own protocols. For TCRbeta analysis, collaborators shipped samples as frozen whole blood, isolated PBMCs, or DNA extracted from either of those sample types. A remark on this clone: Its antigen specificity is not known. Nothing much larger sits one base from this clone, and base qualities are not available.

Germline trimming amounts to 4 bases on V and 6 bases on J, with 3 as the count of junction bases outside the gene matches. The CDR3 runs 14 residues from the cysteine to the phenylalanine. The DNA shown is the 42-base CDR3, in frame from base 1. The germline V gene gives CDR1 as SGHRS and CDR2 as YFSETQ. TCRbeta CDR3 regions were amplified from genomic DNA using the immunoSEQ Assay, a bias-controlled multiplex PCR. As for the authors' bioinformatics: The number of nucleated cells in each sample was estimated from the amplification of reference gene primers within the assay. To quantify the absolute abundance of each unique TCRbeta CDR3 rearrangement, sequence reads were collapsed and filtered. For each sample, productive Simpson clonality was calculated as the square root of Simpson's diversity index over productive rearrangements. Not all clones reach the TCRdb copy of this immuneACCESS table, which keeps in-frame sequences only. Checked studies attribute under half of the gap to unresolved V genes and leave the rest unexplained. That table is the source of V, J and clone size, and D and trimming were worked out from the DNA. The sample has about 140,000 clones on record, 80% to 85% of them singletons. The ten largest clones add up to about 4% of the sample.

This clonotype was obtained from an elderly woman with acute or convalescent COVID-19. The chain is made from TRBV5-1 and TRBJ1-4, and 10 junctional nucleotides match TRBD1. The sample comprised peripheral blood. The CDR3 in this case is CASSQDRGYEKLFF. Read as DNA, the sequence is TGCGCCAGCAGCCAGGACAGGGGGTATGAAAAACTGTTTTTT.